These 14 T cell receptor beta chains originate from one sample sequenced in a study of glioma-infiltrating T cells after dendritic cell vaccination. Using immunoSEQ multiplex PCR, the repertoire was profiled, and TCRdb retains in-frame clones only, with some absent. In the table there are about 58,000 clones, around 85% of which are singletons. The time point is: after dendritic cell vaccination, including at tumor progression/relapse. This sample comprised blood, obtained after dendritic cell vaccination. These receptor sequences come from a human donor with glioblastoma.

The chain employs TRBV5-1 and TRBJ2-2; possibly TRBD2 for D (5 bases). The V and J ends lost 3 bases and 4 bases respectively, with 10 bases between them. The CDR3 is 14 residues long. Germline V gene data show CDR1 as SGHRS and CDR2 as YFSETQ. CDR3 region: CASSSIEGTGELFF. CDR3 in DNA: TGCGCCAGCAGCTCCATCGAGGGCACCGGGGAGCTGTTTTTT.

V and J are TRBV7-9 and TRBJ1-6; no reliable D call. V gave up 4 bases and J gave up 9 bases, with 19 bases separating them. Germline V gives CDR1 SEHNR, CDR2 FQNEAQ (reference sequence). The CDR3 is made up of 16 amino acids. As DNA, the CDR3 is TGTGCCAGCAGCTCCTCGGAGCGTGAGGCGTTTTCACCCCTCCACTTT. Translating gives CASSSSEREAFSPLHF.

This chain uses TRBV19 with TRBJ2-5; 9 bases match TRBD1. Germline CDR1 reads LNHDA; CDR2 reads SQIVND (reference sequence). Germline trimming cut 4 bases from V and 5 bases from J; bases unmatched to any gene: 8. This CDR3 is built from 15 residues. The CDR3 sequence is CASSSRTGVRETQYF. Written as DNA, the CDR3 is TGTGCCAGTAGTAGCAGGACAGGGGTCAGGGAGACCCAGTACTTC.

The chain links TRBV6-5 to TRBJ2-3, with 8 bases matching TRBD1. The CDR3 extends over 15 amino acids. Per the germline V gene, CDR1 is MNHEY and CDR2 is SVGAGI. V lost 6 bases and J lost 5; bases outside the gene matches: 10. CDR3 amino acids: CASSILQGAEDTQYF. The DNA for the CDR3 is TGTGCCAGCAGCATTCTTCAGGGGGCTGAAGATACGCAGTATTTT.

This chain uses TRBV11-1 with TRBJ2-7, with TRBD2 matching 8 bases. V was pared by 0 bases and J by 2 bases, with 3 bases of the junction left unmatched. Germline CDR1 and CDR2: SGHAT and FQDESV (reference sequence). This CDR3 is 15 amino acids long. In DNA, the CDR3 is TGTGCCAGCAGCTTAGCGGGACTAGGAACCTACGAGCAGTACTTC. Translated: CASSLAGLGTYEQYF. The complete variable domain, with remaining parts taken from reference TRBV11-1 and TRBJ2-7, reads EAEVAQSPRYKITEKSQAVAFWCDPISGHATLYWYRQILGQGPELLVQFQDESVVDDSQLPKDRFSAERLKGVDSTLKIQPAELGDSAMYLCASSLAGLGTYEQYFGPGTRLTVT.

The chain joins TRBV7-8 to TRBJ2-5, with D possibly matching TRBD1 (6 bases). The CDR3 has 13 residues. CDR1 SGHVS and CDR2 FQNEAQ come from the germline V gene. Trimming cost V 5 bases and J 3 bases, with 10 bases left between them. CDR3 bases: TGTGCCAGCAGCGAAGGGGGAGAAGAGACCCAGTACTTC. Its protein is CASSEGGEETQYF. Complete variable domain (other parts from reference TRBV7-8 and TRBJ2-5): GAGVSQSPRYKVAKRGQDVALRCDPISGHVSLFWYQQALGQGPEFLTYFQNEAQLDKSGLPSDRFFAERPEGSVSTLKIQRTQQEDSAVYLCASSEGGEETQYFGPGTRLLVL.

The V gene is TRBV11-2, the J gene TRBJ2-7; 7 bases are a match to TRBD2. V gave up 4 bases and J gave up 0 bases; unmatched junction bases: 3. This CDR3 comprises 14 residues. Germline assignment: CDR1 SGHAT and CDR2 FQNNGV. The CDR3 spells CASSWGGSSYEQYF. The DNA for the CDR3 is TGTGCCAGCAGCTGGGGAGGGAGCTCCTACGAGCAGTACTTC. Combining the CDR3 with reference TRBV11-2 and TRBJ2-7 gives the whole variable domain EAGVAQSPRYKIIEKRQSVAFWCNPISGHATLYWYQQILGQGPKLLIQFQNNGVVDDSQLPKDRFSAERLKGVDSTLKIQPAKLEDSAVYLCASSWGGSSYEQYFGPGTRLTVT.

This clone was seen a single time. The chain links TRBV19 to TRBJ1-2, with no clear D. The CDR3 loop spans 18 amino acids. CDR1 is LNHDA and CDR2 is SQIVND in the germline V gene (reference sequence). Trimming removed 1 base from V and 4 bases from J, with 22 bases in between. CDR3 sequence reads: CASSIGVERQAIIYGYTF. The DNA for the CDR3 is TGTGCCAGTAGTATAGGGGTGGAGCGGCAGGCGATTATCTATGGCTACACCTTC.

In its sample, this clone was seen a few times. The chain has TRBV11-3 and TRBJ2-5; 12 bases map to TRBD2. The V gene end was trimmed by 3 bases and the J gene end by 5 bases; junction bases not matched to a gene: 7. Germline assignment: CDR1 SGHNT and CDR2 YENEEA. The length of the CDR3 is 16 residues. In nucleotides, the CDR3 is TGTGCCAGCAGCTTGCCGACTAGCGGGGGAAGGGAGACCCAGTACTTC. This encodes CASSLPTSGGRETQYF.

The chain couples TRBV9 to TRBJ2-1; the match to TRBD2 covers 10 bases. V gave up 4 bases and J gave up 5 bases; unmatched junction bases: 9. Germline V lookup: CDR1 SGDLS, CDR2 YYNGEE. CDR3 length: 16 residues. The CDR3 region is CASSSRERGGHNEQFF. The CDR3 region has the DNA TGTGCCAGCAGCTCTCGGGAGCGGGGGGGCCACAATGAGCAGTTCTTC.

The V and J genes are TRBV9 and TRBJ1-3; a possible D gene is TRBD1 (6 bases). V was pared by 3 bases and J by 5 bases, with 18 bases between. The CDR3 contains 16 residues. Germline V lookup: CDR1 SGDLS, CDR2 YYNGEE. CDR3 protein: CASSALGTPERNTIYF. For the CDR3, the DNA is TGTGCCAGCAGCGCTCTCGGGACACCAGAACGAAACACCATATATTTT. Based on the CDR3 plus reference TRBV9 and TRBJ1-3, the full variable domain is DSGVTQTPKHLITATGQRVTLRCSPRSGDLSVYWYQQSLDQGLQFLIQYYNGEERAKGNILERFSAQQFPDLHSELNLSSLELGDSALYFCASSALGTPERNTIYFGEGSWLTVV.

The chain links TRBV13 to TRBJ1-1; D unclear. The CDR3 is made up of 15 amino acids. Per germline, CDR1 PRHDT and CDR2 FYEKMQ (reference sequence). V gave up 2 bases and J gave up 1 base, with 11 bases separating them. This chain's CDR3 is CASSLTRNSNTEAFF. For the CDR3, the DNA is TGTGCCAGCAGCTTAACCCGTAACTCGAACACTGAAGCTTTCTTT. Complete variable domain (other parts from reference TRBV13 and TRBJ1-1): AAGVIQSPRHLIKEKRETATLKCYPIPRHDTVYWYQQGPGQDPQFLISFYEKMQSDKGSIPDRFSAQQFSDYHSELNMSSLELGDSALYFCASSLTRNSNTEAFFGQGTRLTVV.

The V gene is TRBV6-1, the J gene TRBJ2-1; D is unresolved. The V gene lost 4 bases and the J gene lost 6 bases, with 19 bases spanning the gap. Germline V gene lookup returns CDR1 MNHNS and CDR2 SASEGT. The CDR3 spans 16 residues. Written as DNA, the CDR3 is TGTGCCAGCAGTGGTTATAGCATCCCTTTCCCCAATGAGCAGTTCTTC. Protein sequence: CASSGYSIPFPNEQFF.

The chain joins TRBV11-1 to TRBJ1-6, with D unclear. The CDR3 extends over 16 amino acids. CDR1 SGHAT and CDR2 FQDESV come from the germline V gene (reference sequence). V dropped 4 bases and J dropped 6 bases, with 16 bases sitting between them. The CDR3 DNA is TGTGCCAGCAGCTCCGCCCCGGGAGGAAGTAATTCACCCCTCCACTTT. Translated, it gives CASSSAPGGSNSPLHF.